This entry concerns a single T cell receptor (beta chain). V was clipped by 5 bases and J by 10 bases, with 15 bases between them. From germline, CDR1 is MDHEN and CDR2 SYDVKM. This CDR3 is 14 amino acids long. The sample originates from a study of patients and donors after allogeneic stem cell transplantation. TCRdb recomputed calls from the RT-PCR reads with MiXCR, one row per CDR3 protein. The sample records about 150,000 distinct CDR3 sequences, over 30% being singletons. The genes are TRBV28 and TRBJ1-6; perhaps TRBD1 as D (5 bases). This receptor was identified in a human donor who was either an allogeneic HSCT recipient or a stem cell or donor lymphocyte infusion donor (not recorded which). It is not recorded whose cells these are; they may come from a transplant donor. The source material was blood, either unsorted or a sorted T cell fraction (not recorded which). The CDR3: CASSTAFGDSPLHF. For the CDR3, the DNA is TGTGCCAGCAGTACCGCGTTCGGGGACTCACCCCTCCACTTT.